The 13 T cell receptor beta chains given below trace back to one sample, sequenced in a study of T cells after yellow fever vaccination. TCRdb passed the 5' RACE reads through MiXCR, listing each CDR3 protein once. The sample includes 510,000 or so distinct CDR3 sequences, 15% to 20% seen only once; the top ten take more than 13%. Specimen: PBMCs, collected 15 days after the yellow fever booster vaccination. Receptors originate from a man between 25 and 39 years old who received the YFV17D yellow fever vaccine.

This clonotype was observed a handful of times. V usage is TRBV29-1 and J usage is TRBJ2-7; the match to TRBD2 covers 10 bases. Germline loops: CDR1 SQVTM, CDR2 ANQGSEA. The junction had 2 bases not matched to a gene; V was cut back by 5 bases and J by 1 base. The CDR3 is 13 amino acids. CDR3 DNA sequence: TGCAGCGTTAAGCGGGGGGGATCCTACGAGCAGTACTTC. It is translated as CSVKRGGSYEQYF.

This clonotype was detected a few times. J is TRBJ2-5 and V is TRBV4-1; TRBD1 agrees at 10 bases. The CDR3 spans 17 residues. From germline, CDR1 is MGHRA and CDR2 YSYEKL. Losses at the gene ends were 0 bases for V and 5 bases for J; bases not matched to a gene: 9. The CDR3 nucleotides read TGCGCCAGCAGCCAAGAATTTGTGCTGACAGGGGGCGAGACCCAGTACTTC. This sequence encodes CASSQEFVLTGGETQYF.

There are a few counts of this clonotype. As DNA, the CDR3 is TGTGCCAGCAGTCCCCTGAGTGGCTTCGGTGAAGCTTTCTTT. As protein: CASSPLSGFGEAFF. V usage is TRBV12-3 or TRBV12-4 and J usage is TRBJ1-1; D is ambiguous. The V and J ends lost 5 bases and 7 bases respectively, with 17 bases between them. The CDR3 extends over 14 amino acids.

CDR3: CASSQVGWAGAVGELFF. The CDR3 coding sequence is TGTGCCAGCAGCCAAGTCGGTTGGGCGGGAGCCGTCGGGGAGCTGTTTTTT. V and J are TRBV14 and TRBJ2-2; TRBD2 agrees at 7 bases. The CDR3 sequence is 17 residues long. Looked up from germline, CDR1 is SGHDN and CDR2 is FVKESK. V gave up 1 base and J gave up 7 bases; unmatched junction bases: 12. Full variable domain (missing parts from reference TRBV14 and TRBJ2-2): EAGVTQFPSHSVIEKGQTVTLRCDPISGHDNLYWYRRVMGKEIKFLLHFVKESKQDESGMPNNRFLAERTGGTYSTLKVQPAELEDSGVYFCASSQVGWAGAVGELFFGEGSRLTVL.

In its sample, this clonotype was seen a few times. This sequence joins TRBV27 and TRBJ2-1, with D possibly matching TRBD1 (6 bases). The CDR3 is made up of 15 amino acids. Germline V gene sequence: CDR1 MNHEY, CDR2 SMNVEV (reference sequence). The germline V and J ends were trimmed by 6 bases and 3 bases, with 15 bases remaining between them. CDR3 sequence reads: CASSLLGANYNEQFF. In DNA form, the CDR3 reads TGTGCCAGCAGCCTCCTGGGGGCGAACTACAATGAGCAGTTCTTC.

V is TRBV7-8 and J is TRBJ2-7; 8 bases align to TRBD2. In germline, CDR1 is SGHVS, CDR2 FQNEAQ. The CDR3 is 15 amino acids. Trimming at V came to 8 bases and at J to 3 bases, leaving 12 bases not matched to a gene. As DNA, the CDR3 is TGTGCCAGCGGCTCTCCCTCGGGGGGGGTCTACGAGCAGTACTTC. Amino acids: CASGSPSGGVYEQYF.

This clonotype was detected once. The V call is TRBV6-4, the J call TRBJ2-1; possibly TRBD2 for D (6 bases). CDR3 length: 13 amino acids. Trimming left V 11 bases short and J 8 bases short, with 19 bases between. Looked up from germline, CDR1 is MRHNA and CDR2 is SNTAGT. The CDR3 sequence is CAPQAGSIDEQFF. CDR3 DNA sequence: TGTGCCCCTCAGGCCGGGAGTATAGATGAGCAGTTCTTC.

This chain connects TRBV27 to TRBJ2-7; D call uncertain. This CDR3 contains 15 residues. The germline CDR1 and CDR2 sequences are MNHEY and SMNVEV (reference sequence). Between the trimmed V and J ends, which lost 3 bases and 3 bases, there was a span of 15 bases. The CDR3 loop reads CASSFQSLEVYEQYF. As DNA, the CDR3 is TGTGCCAGCAGTTTTCAGAGCTTAGAGGTCTACGAGCAGTACTTC.

This clonotype was picked up many times. The chain is built from TRBV10-3 and TRBJ2-3, with 8 bases lining up with TRBD2. There are 15 residues in the CDR3. In germline, CDR1 is ENHRY, CDR2 SYGVKD. Germline trimming cut 9 bases from V and 7 bases from J; bases unmatched to any gene: 15. The CDR3 sequence is CAIGPGAGEGYTQYF. CDR3 DNA: TGTGCCATTGGCCCGGGAGCGGGAGAGGGATATACGCAGTATTTT.

CDR3 bases: TGCAGTGCCATTCACAGGGCCCACGGAGATACGCAGTATTTT. Protein product: CSAIHRAHGDTQYF. The chain links TRBV20-1 to TRBJ2-3; weak D call: TRBD1 (6 bases). Germline loops: CDR1 DFQATT, CDR2 SNEGSKA (reference sequence). CDR3 length: 14 amino acids. V was cut by 6 bases and J by 5 bases, with 18 bases left in between.

The J gene is TRBJ2-5, the V gene TRBV7-2, with 7 bases that match TRBD2. J lost 4 bases, V lost 3 bases, and 8 bases had no gene match. CDR1 SGHTA and CDR2 FQGNSA come from the germline V gene. The CDR3 is made up of 15 amino acids. CDR3 amino acids: CASSFGGSPLETQYF. CDR3 sequence (DNA): TGTGCCAGCAGCTTCGGCGGGAGTCCGCTAGAGACCCAGTACTTC.

This clonotype has just a few counts. The rearrangement joins TRBV29-1 to TRBJ2-5; 11 nucleotides match TRBD2. The germline V gene has CDR1 SQVTM and CDR2 ANQGSEA. V trimming: 4 bases; J trimming: 5 bases; junction bases outside the gene matches: 3. The CDR3 runs 13 residues. CDR3 DNA: TGCAGCGTTGTAGCGGGAGGGACGGAGACCCAGTACTTC. It yields the protein CSVVAGGTETQYF.

The gene calls are TRBV2 and TRBJ2-3, with TRBD1 identical over 9 bases. Germline loops: CDR1 SNHLY, CDR2 FYNNEI. After removal of 6 bases from V and 5 bases from J, the junction contained 3 bases not matched to a gene. This CDR3 region has 13 residues. In DNA form, the CDR3 reads TGTGCCAGCAGAGACAGGGGGGAAGATACGCAGTATTTT. It encodes CASRDRGEDTQYF.